Included here is one TCR beta chain sequence, with context. Its antigen is not yet known. There are no base qualities to consult, and no much larger clone falls within one base. This sample stems from a study of blood T cell repertoires in COVID-19 (dated by TCRdb to between 2020 and 2021). About the full investigation: Samples from collaborators originated in the United States, Italy and Spain and spanned both the acute and convalescent phases of COVID-19. The samples were drawn from two sources: the first 160 participants of the ongoing ImmuneRACE study, and 1,000 to 1,500 subjects contributed by 6 global collaborators. A freely available public database, intended as a resource for researchers studying the immune response to SARS-CoV-2, is where the repertoires were released. Deeply sampled blood TCRbeta repertoires from subjects exposed to, actively infected with, or recovered from COVID-19 were included in the dataset. Sample metadata almost always included a de-identified subject ID, COVID-19 status, age in years and sex. Where HLA class I and class II types were available, the types were taken from metadata supplied by the sample provider, not from assay-based typing. The material from the prospective study consisted of cDNA or gDNA derived from T cells, B-cell-depleted T cells, or PBMCs.

Each collaborating institution followed its own protocols to collect whole blood in K2EDTA tubes. For TCRbeta analysis, collaborator samples were shipped as frozen whole blood, as isolated PBMCs, or as DNA extracted from either sample type. The immunoSEQ Assay, a bias-controlled multiplex PCR, was used to amplify TCRbeta CDR3 regions from genomic DNA. The published analysis was carried out like this. The number of nucleated cells in each sample was estimated by amplification of reference gene primers within the assay. To quantify the absolute abundance of each unique TCRbeta CDR3 rearrangement, sequence reads were collapsed and filtered. For each sample, productive Simpson clonality was calculated as the square root of Simpson's diversity index over productive rearrangements. The immuneACCESS repertoire file appears here via TCRdb, limited to in-frame rearrangements. These files lack a portion of the clones; in checked studies, under half of the deficit traces to unresolved V genes, and the cause of the others is not known. The DNA was the basis for D and trimming; V, J and clone size are from that table. Here the sample has 250,000 to 300,000 clones; about 88% occur a single time. Clones ranked in the top ten supply under 15% of the sample.

Here is what the overall study found, with its caveats: The amount of clinical and demographic metadata varied by source and participant and was provided uncurated.

The specimen was peripheral blood. The source is a woman aged 55-70 years with acute or convalescent COVID-19.

In nucleotides, the sequence is TGTGCCAGCAGCTTAGCGTTTGGGCCCGGCTATGGCTACACCTTC. Translated, it reads CASSLAFGPGYGYTF. Recombination joined TRBV7-2 with TRBJ1-2; the D gene cannot be named for sure. The germline V gene gives CDR1 as SGHTA and CDR2 as FQGNSA. Taken from cysteine to phenylalanine, the CDR3 has 15 residues. Only CDR3 DNA is held: 45 bases, read in frame from base 1. Trimming removed 0 bases from V and 4 bases from J, leaving 12 bases between the germline ends.